The source of this TCR beta chain is a study of CD8+ T cells in alopecia areata. Only one count was recorded for this clone. The treatment: oral pan-JAK inhibitor, 5-10 mg twice daily. Reverse transcription of extracted RNA yielded cDNA, which provided the sequencing template. TCRdb's table, derived via immunoSEQ multiplex PCR, lists solely in-frame clones and lacks some. The sample shows over 250,000 clones, around 64% of them seen only once. Source: CD4+ T cells sorted from blood, taken at approximately week 52, from a patient treated with tofacitinib. This TCR was recovered from a human donor with alopecia areata.

The CDR3 nucleotides read TGTGCCAGCAGCTCCTGGACAGACTACGAGCAGTACTTC. It specifies CASSSWTDYEQYF. This chain links TRBV13 with TRBJ2-7, with D maybe TRBD1 (6 bases). From germline, CDR1 is PRHDT and CDR2 FYEKMQ (reference sequence). The V and J ends lost 4 bases and 3 bases respectively, with 10 bases between them. The CDR3 contains 13 residues.